Sequencing of this TCR beta chain was carried out in a study of neurological immune-mediated disorders. This clonotype was seen ten or more times. CDR3 length: 14 amino acids. The germline V gene has CDR1 SEHNR and CDR2 FQNEAQ (reference sequence). Trimming took 3 bases from V and 3 from J; bases not matched to a gene: 4. TCRdb recomputed calls from the 5' RACE reads with MiXCR, one row per CDR3 protein. Of some 70,000 distinct CDR3 sequences listed, around 3.3% are singletons. This chain connects TRBV7-9 to TRBJ1-2; TRBD1 aligns across 7 bases. The TCR sequence derives from a man in his forties or fifties with multiple sclerosis. Source material: PBMCs. CDR3 nucleotides: TGTGCCAGCAGCTTTACAGGGGAGGACTATGGCTACACCTTC. This translates into CASSFTGEDYGYTF.